This T cell receptor (beta chain) is from a study of T cells of healthy individuals. CDR1 is MNHNS, CDR2 SASEGT, per germline. Trimming left V 5 bases short and J 2 bases short, with 9 bases between. CDR3 length: 13 amino acids. Each CDR3 protein gets one entry after TCRdb re-called the 5' RACE reads with MiXCR. The repertoire holds tens of thousands of distinct CDR3 sequences, with around 15% as singletons. V is TRBV6-1 and J is TRBJ1-2; D gene unclear. The sequence was collected from a human donor in good health. The CDR3 DNA sequence: TGTGCCAGCAGTCCCTCCGGGAACTATGGCTACACCTTC. Translated: CASSPSGNYGYTF.